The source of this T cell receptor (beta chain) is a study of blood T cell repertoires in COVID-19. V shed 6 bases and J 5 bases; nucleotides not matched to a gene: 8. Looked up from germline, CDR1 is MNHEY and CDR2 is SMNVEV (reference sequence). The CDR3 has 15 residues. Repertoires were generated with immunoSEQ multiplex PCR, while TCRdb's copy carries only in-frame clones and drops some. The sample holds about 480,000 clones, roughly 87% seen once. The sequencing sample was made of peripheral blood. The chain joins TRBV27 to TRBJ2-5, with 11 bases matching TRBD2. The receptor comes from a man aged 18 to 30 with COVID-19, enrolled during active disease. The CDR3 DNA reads TGTGCCAGCAGCCTTAGCGGGAGGGCCGCGGAGACCCAGTACTTC. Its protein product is CASSLSGRAAETQYF.